The source of this T cell receptor (beta chain) is a study of cytomegalovirus exposure and HLA in healthy donors. Overall study: Most genotyped donors, around 78% of 398, had Caucasian-associated genetic ancestry.

The PCR was carried out with 60 Vbeta primers and 13 Jbeta primers. Sequencing used immunoSEQ multiplex PCR; TCRdb keeps in-frame clones, though not all of them. Its listing shows 95,000 to 150,000 clones. This CDR3 has 16 residues. The germline gives CDR1 GTSNPN, CDR2 SVGIG (reference sequence). V lost 1 base, J lost 4 bases, and 11 bases stayed unmatched. J is TRBJ2-5 and V is TRBV30, with TRBD1 identical over 8 bases. The sequenced sample consisted of PBMCs. This receptor was identified in a man aged 18-30 years in good health and CMV-seronegative. The CDR3 spells CAWSGYETGALETQYF. CDR3 nucleotides: TGTGCCTGGAGTGGGTACGAGACAGGGGCATTAGAGACCCAGTACTTC.